This T cell receptor (beta chain) was identified during a study of blood T cells in healthy people across ages. For the second PCR, which ran for about 7 to 11 cycles, a sample-barcoded 5' primer and a J-beta primer mix were used. TCRdb ran MiXCR on the 5' RACE reads and lists one entry per CDR3 protein. The repertoire includes roughly 1,000,000 distinct CDR3 sequences, under 30% of them detected once, and 0.75% sits in the top ten. Overall study results and limits: Diversity of TCR beta correlated strongly with naive T cell percentage.

As for this clonotype: Its specificity is unknown.

The CDR3 totals 15 residues. CDR1 WSHSY and CDR2 SAAADI come from the germline V gene. V gave up 8 bases and J gave up 1 base, with 18 bases separating them. These records were also assigned to another study, of T cells of mothers and their children.

This chain joins TRBV10-2 and TRBJ2-7; a possible D gene is TRBD2 (6 bases). This TCR was recovered from a girl aged 2-10 years in good health. The sample comprised blood. The CDR3 here is CASGPLGDSSYEQYF. For the CDR3, the DNA is TGCGCCAGCGGCCCGTTGGGGGACTCATCCTACGAGCAGTACTTC.